This passage covers 3 T cell receptor beta chains from one sample sequenced in a study of T cells expressing NK-cell markers. For each CDR3 protein, TCRdb gives one entry from its re-call of the 5' RACE reads, without DNA. This table holds hundreds of thousands of distinct CDR3 sequences. The source material was blood T cells: a sorted CD56 or NKG2C T cell subset, CD4+ or CD8+ T cells, or bulk PBMC T cells (not recorded which). The source is a man aged 18 to 30 in good health.

The V call is TRBV12-3 or TRBV12-4, the J call TRBJ2-4. The CDR3 consists of 15 residues. The CDR3 is CASSPEGLAKNIQYF.

This chain joins TRBV7-9 and TRBJ2-2; TCRdb picks TRBD1, but there is no DNA to check that call. Germline V lookup: CDR1 SEHNR, CDR2 FQNEAQ (reference sequence). The CDR3 is 17 amino acids. This CDR3 is CASSLVTGHTNTGELFF.

The chain joins TRBV5-1 to TRBJ2-1; TCRdb's D call of TRBD1 is untestable without DNA. There are 15 residues in the CDR3. The germline CDR1 and CDR2 sequences are SGHRS and YFSETQ. The CDR3 loop is CASSLPISGGHEQFF.